One sample yielded the 13 T cell receptor beta chains listed below, sequenced in a study of blood T cell repertoires in COVID-19 (dated by TCRdb to 2019 to 2021). The library was prepared using the immunoSEQ multiplex PCR assay. Drawn from immuneACCESS, this table holds only the in-frame rearrangements with V and J called that TCRdb kept. Clones are partly lost; checked studies trace under half to an unresolved V gene and leave the rest unexplained. The sample yields approximately 140,000 clones; about nine tenths were counted once. The ten largest account for around 6.3% of the sample. The sequencing sample was made of peripheral blood. These receptors came from an elderly man with acute or convalescent COVID-19.

The CDR3: CASSWTGREKLFF. As DNA, the CDR3 is TGTGCCAGCAGTTGGACAGGGCGAGAAAAACTGTTTTTT. The genes are TRBV12-3 or TRBV12-4 and TRBJ1-4; 8 nucleotides align to TRBD1. J lost 8 bases, V lost 4 bases, and 3 bases had no gene match. The CDR3 spans 13 residues.

The chain links TRBV2 to TRBJ2-3; the D is unclear. There are 13 residues in the CDR3. V was clipped by 5 bases and J by 2 bases, with 8 bases between them. The germline CDR1 and CDR2 sequences are SNHLY and FYNNEI. CDR3 nucleotides: TGTGCCAGCAGTCGCGAGAACACAGATACGCAGTATTTT. This gives the protein CASSRENTDTQYF.

V is TRBV5-1 and J is TRBJ2-3; a weak D match, TRBD1 (7 bases). Germline CDR1 is SGHRS and CDR2 is YFSETQ. Trimming left V 4 bases short and J 3 bases short, with 12 bases between. The CDR3 is 14 amino acids. The CDR3 DNA sequence: TGCGCCAGCAGCCAGGGGGGAGAGACAGATACGCAGTATTTT. This gives the protein CASSQGGETDTQYF.

This clone was counted between two and nine times. The rearrangement uses TRBV2 and TRBJ2-2; D is ambiguous. The V gene's germline CDR1 is SNHLY and CDR2 FYNNEI. V was cut by 8 bases and J by 1 base, with 11 bases left in between. The CDR3 is 14 amino acids. CDR3 nucleotides: TGTGCCAGCGCCCTAGACCGGAACACCGGGGAGCTGTTTTTT. Its translation: CASALDRNTGELFF.

V usage is TRBV2 and J usage is TRBJ1-4; D is uncertain. V dropped 6 bases and J dropped 0 bases, with 8 bases sitting between them. There are 14 residues in the CDR3. Germline CDR1 and CDR2: SNHLY and FYNNEI. The CDR3 protein is CASREIPTNEKLFF. In nucleotides, the CDR3 is TGTGCCAGCAGGGAGATCCCAACTAATGAAAAACTGTTTTTT. Filled out from reference TRBV2 and TRBJ1-4, the complete variable domain reads EPEVTQTPSHQVTQMGQEVILRCVPISNHLYFYWYRQILGQKVEFLVSFYNNEISEKSEIFDDQFSVERPDGSNFTLKIRSTKLEDSAMYFCASREIPTNEKLFFGSGTQLSVL.

The chain is built from TRBV19 and TRBJ1-2; the match to TRBD1 covers 7 bases. The CDR3 is 14 residues long. V trimming: 3 bases; J trimming: 4 bases; junction bases outside the gene matches: 5. Per the germline V gene, CDR1 is LNHDA and CDR2 is SQIVND (reference sequence). The CDR3 loop reads CASSIAGQLYGYTF. The CDR3 DNA is TGTGCCAGTAGTATTGCGGGACAGCTCTATGGCTACACCTTC.

The CDR3 region has the DNA TGTGCCAGCTCACCACTTGGGGCCGGGTACAATGAGCAGTTCTTC. It encodes CASSPLGAGYNEQFF. V gene TRBV18 combines with J gene TRBJ2-1; tentatively, D is TRBD1 (5 bases). The CDR3 spans 15 residues. V gave up 1 base and J gave up 4 bases, with 11 bases separating them. Germline CDR1 is KGHSH and CDR2 is LQKENI.

The rearrangement uses TRBV3-1 (or the pseudogene TRBV3-2) and TRBJ1-1; perhaps TRBD1 as D (5 bases). Trimming took 1 base from V and 8 from J, leaving 8 bases between them. This CDR3 spans 12 amino acids. In germline, CDR1 is LGHDT, CDR2 YNNKEL (reference sequence). The DNA of the CDR3 is TGTGCCAGCAGCCAAGTGGAGGGGGAAGCTTTCTTT. This translates into CASSQVEGEAFF.

The V gene is TRBV9, the J gene TRBJ2-1, with D tentatively TRBD2 (7 bases). The CDR3 is 15 residues long. Trimming removed 7 bases from V and 2 bases from J, with 16 bases in between. In germline, CDR1 is SGDLS, CDR2 YYNGEE. The CDR3 loop reads CASSYAGGPYNEQFF. CDR3 DNA sequence: TGTGCCAGCTCCTACGCCGGGGGGCCCTACAATGAGCAGTTCTTC. The variable domain in full, completed from reference TRBV9 and TRBJ2-1, reads DSGVTQTPKHLITATGQRVTLRCSPRSGDLSVYWYQQSLDQGLQFLIQYYNGEERAKGNILERFSAQQFPDLHSELNLSSLELGDSALYFCASSYAGGPYNEQFFGPGTRLTVL.

The chain is built from TRBV19 and TRBJ1-4; D is perhaps TRBD1 (6 bases). V was clipped by 5 bases and J by 4 bases, with 11 bases between them. This CDR3 contains 14 residues. Germline values: CDR1 LNHDA, CDR2 SQIVND (reference sequence). The CDR3 is CASSRRGINEKLFF. CDR3 DNA sequence: TGTGCCAGTAGTCGCAGGGGAATTAATGAAAAACTGTTTTTT.

V is TRBV14 and J is TRBJ1-2; TRBD1 matches at 7 bases. CDR3 size: 20 residues. With V trimmed by 0 bases and J by 4 bases, 20 bases remained unmatched. Germline assignment: CDR1 SGHDN and CDR2 FVKESK. The CDR3 reads CASSQEADRDSDQPLYGYTF. The CDR3 bases are TGTGCCAGCAGCCAAGAAGCAGACCGGGACAGCGACCAACCTCTCTATGGCTACACCTTC.

The chain couples TRBV14 to TRBJ2-7; 13 bases line up with TRBD2. The CDR3 is 16 residues long. CDR1 is SGHDN, CDR2 FVKESK, per germline. The trim removed 4 bases at V and 5 bases at J, leaving 8 bases unmatched. The CDR3 protein is CASSPAGLAGFHEQYF. DNA of the CDR3: TGTGCCAGCAGCCCCGCGGGACTAGCGGGATTCCACGAGCAGTACTTC.

A remark on this clone: At the DNA level, this CDR3 is encoded by other sequences in the same sample as well. V is TRBV5-1 and J is TRBJ2-1; 9 bases line up with TRBD2. V dropped 4 bases and J dropped 4; count of bases not matched to a gene: 6. This CDR3 region has 15 residues. CDR1 SGHRS and CDR2 YFSETQ come from the germline V gene. CDR3 sequence reads: CASSTAGGPYNEQFF. For the CDR3, the DNA is TGCGCCAGCAGCACGGCGGGAGGGCCATACAATGAGCAGTTCTTC.